The next 2 T cell receptor beta chains were all read from a single sample in a study of T cell responses to AZD1222 COVID-19 vaccine (dated by TCRdb to the early 2020s). The time point label here, explained by the study, means: baseline before first vaccination. Read against the paper, the sample's treatment or condition label means: meningococcal conjugate vaccine given as trial control. The library was produced with the immunoSEQ multiplex PCR assay. TCRdb mirrors the immuneACCESS table, restricted to in-frame sequences. Some clones are absent from its copies; in checked studies, under half trace to an unresolved V gene, and the reason for the others is unknown. The sample records about 130,000 clones, approximately 85% of which are singletons. Around 20% of the sample is in the top ten clones. Source: peripheral blood, taken on day 0 of MenACWY control vaccination. These TCRs come from an adult in good health.

The V and J genes are TRBV15 and TRBJ1-4, with a weak D call TRBD1 (5 bases). This CDR3 is 15 amino acids long. V was trimmed by 3 bases and J by 5 bases, leaving 13 bases between them. The germline V gene has CDR1 LNHNV and CDR2 YYDKDF (reference sequence). In nucleotides, the CDR3 is TGTGCCACCAGCAGGGGGGAGGGCGGCAATGAAAAACTGTTTTTT. Its protein is CATSRGEGGNEKLFF.

The V call is TRBV7-9, the J call TRBJ2-5; 10 nucleotides match TRBD2. J was trimmed by 5 bases and V by 6 bases; bases with no gene match: 3. The CDR3 extends over 13 amino acids. In germline, CDR1 is SEHNR, CDR2 FQNEAQ (reference sequence). The CDR3 nucleotides read TGTGCCAGCAGGCTAGCGGGAGCGGAGACCCAGTACTTC. Translating it yields CASRLAGAETQYF.